Below, 29 T cell receptor beta chains from the same sample are listed, as sequenced in a study of beta chain features in type 1 diabetes (dated by TCRdb to 2016 to 2019). The paper's findings and limits, for the study overall: Type 1 diabetes patients showed a moderate but significant shortening of TCRB CDR3 length in all four CD4+ subsets.

These receptors lack a known antigen. The library was prepared using the immunoSEQ multiplex PCR assay. The entire isolated RNA was reverse transcribed using the High Capacity cDNA Reverse Transcription Kit, and thus expressed TCRB transcripts were sequenced. Held by TCRdb, this immuneACCESS table contains in-frame sequences only and omits some clones. Under half of the omission traces to an unresolved V gene where checked; the cause of the rest is unknown. The table for this sample lists hundreds of thousands of clones; about 14% of them were counted only once. The top ten clonotypes cover approximately 0.042% of the sample. The sequenced sample consisted of naive CD4+ T cells from blood. The cell subset or site label of this sample denotes: true naive CD4+ T cells. All receptors come from a man aged 18 to 29 with type 1 diabetes.

The chain links TRBV5-6 to TRBJ2-2; 9 bases are a match to TRBD2. Per germline, CDR1 SGHDT and CDR2 YYEEEE. V lost 2 bases and J lost 6; bases outside the gene matches: 8. This CDR3 has 16 residues. This CDR3 reads CASSFAGTSSAGELFF. The CDR3 nucleotides read TGTGCCAGCAGCTTCGCCGGGACTAGCTCCGCCGGGGAGCTGTTTTTT.

This clone turned up a few times. This chain joins TRBV30 and TRBJ1-1, with no clear D. Trimming shortened V by 4 bases and J by 5 bases, and 11 bases separated the two germline ends. Per the germline V gene, CDR1 is GTSNPN and CDR2 is SVGIG (reference sequence). The CDR3 is made up of 12 amino acids. The CDR3 region is CAWTRGRTEAFF. The CDR3 nucleotides are TGTGCCTGGACTCGAGGAAGGACTGAAGCTTTCTTT.

The sample holds a few counts of this clone. The gene calls are TRBV9 and TRBJ2-2; D unclear. V lost 5 bases and J lost 6, with 8 bases in between. This CDR3 is built from 12 residues. Germline CDR1 SGDLS, CDR2 YYNGEE. CDR3 sequence: CASSGVSGELFF. The CDR3 bases are TGTGCCAGCAGTGGGGTCTCCGGGGAGCTGTTTTTT. The full variable domain, with the rest looked up from reference TRBV9 and TRBJ2-2, is DSGVTQTPKHLITATGQRVTLRCSPRSGDLSVYWYQQSLDQGLQFLIQYYNGEERAKGNILERFSAQQFPDLHSELNLSSLELGDSALYFCASSGVSGELFFGEGSRLTVL.

The table lists this clone with a few counts. The chain uses TRBV30 and TRBJ1-1; D remains ambiguous. V was shortened by 3 bases and J by 3 bases, with 8 bases between the two germline ends. The CDR3 consists of 12 residues. Germline V gene lookup returns CDR1 GTSNPN and CDR2 SVGIG (reference sequence). The CDR3 loop reads CAWRPFHTEAFF. For the CDR3, the DNA is TGTGCCTGGAGGCCTTTTCACACTGAAGCTTTCTTT. The full variable domain, in which reference TRBV30 and TRBJ1-1 provide the parts outside the CDR3, is SQTIHQWPATLVQPVGSPLSLECTVEGTSNPNLYWYRQAAGRGLQLLFYSVGIGQISSEVPQNLSASRPQDRQFILSSKKLLLSDSGFYLCAWRPFHTEAFFGQGTRLTVV.

A few counts support this clone. The chain combines TRBV28 with TRBJ2-3; 9 bases line up with TRBD2. Germline V gene sequence: CDR1 MDHEN, CDR2 SYDVKM. The CDR3 is 13 residues long. With V trimmed by 11 bases and J by 5 bases, 8 bases remained unmatched. CDR3 sequence reads: CAWSGGPVDTQYF. The DNA of the CDR3 is TGTGCCTGGAGCGGGGGGCCCGTAGATACGCAGTATTTT.

This clone has more than one count but fewer than ten. This chain joins TRBV21-1 and TRBJ1-3. TRBV21-1 is flagged as a pseudogene. This CDR3 region has 13 residues. The CDR3 DNA follows: TGTGCCAGCAGTAGGAAATCTGGAAACACCATATATTTT. Its protein is CASSRKSGNTIYF.

The rearrangement links TRBV7-6 to TRBJ1-6, with D uncertain. V lost 5 bases to trimming and J lost 6 bases, with 11 bases between them. Germline V gene data show CDR1 as SGHVS and CDR2 as FNYEAQ. The CDR3 has 14 amino acids. CDR3 protein: CASSPRAVNSPLHF. The DNA for the CDR3 is TGTGCCAGCAGCCCCCGAGCCGTTAATTCACCCCTCCACTTT.

This clone turned up a few times. The J gene is TRBJ2-7, the V gene TRBV7-2, with unresolved D. The CDR3 runs 14 residues. Germline values: CDR1 SGHTA, CDR2 FQGNSA. V was clipped by 5 bases and J by 2 bases, with 13 bases between them. The CDR3 here is CASSHRVSTYEQYF. CDR3 in DNA: TGTGCCAGCAGCCACAGAGTGTCAACCTACGAGCAGTACTTC.

This clone was observed a handful of times. The chain is built from TRBV7-3 and TRBJ2-1; D is unclear. This CDR3 spans 15 amino acids. Germline CDR1 is SGHTA and CDR2 is FQGTGA. Trimming removed 1 base at V and 8 bases at J, with 15 bases between. The CDR3 here is CASSLNSWFGDEQFF. The DNA of the CDR3 is TGTGCCAGCAGCTTAAATTCGTGGTTTGGGGATGAGCAGTTCTTC.

CDR3 sequence reads: CASSIQGNYGYTF. Here the CDR3 DNA reads TGTGCCAGCAGCATCCAGGGGAACTATGGCTACACCTTC. The chain has TRBV9 and TRBJ1-2, with a weak D call TRBD1 (6 bases). This CDR3 is 13 amino acids long. Germline assignment: CDR1 SGDLS and CDR2 YYNGEE. Trimming took 4 bases from V and 2 from J, leaving 9 bases between them.

The V call is TRBV20-1, the J call TRBJ1-1; 8 positions match TRBD1. Germline V gene lookup returns CDR1 DFQATT and CDR2 SNEGSKA (reference sequence). The V segment lost 6 bases and the J segment 13 bases; nucleotides outside the gene matches: 10. The CDR3 runs 11 residues. CDR3 nucleotide sequence: TGCAGTGCGGATAACTTACAGGGGGGTTTCTTT. Protein: CSADNLQGGFF.

This clone was recorded a few times. V is TRBV18 and J is TRBJ2-7, with TRBD2 matching 10 bases. Germline assignment: CDR1 KGHSH and CDR2 LQKENI. CDR3 length: 16 residues. The V segment lost 3 bases and the J segment 6 bases; nucleotides outside the gene matches: 11. In DNA form, the CDR3 reads TGTGCCAGCTCACCCCCAGCGGGGGGGCAAGTAGGCGAGCAGTACTTC. Amino acids: CASSPPAGGQVGEQYF.

This clone was picked up a small number of times. This rearrangement joins TRBV12-5 to TRBJ1-6; the D is unclear. V dropped 0 bases and J dropped 19 bases, with 16 bases sitting between them. The V gene's germline CDR1 is LGHNT and CDR2 FRNRAP. The CDR3 runs to 13 residues. This CDR3 reads CASGLVKGPLLHF. The CDR3 DNA follows: TGTGCTAGTGGTTTGGTAAAAGGGCCGCTCCTGCACTTT.

The sample holds a few counts of this clone. The chain carries TRBV21-1 and TRBJ2-3; the D call TRBD2 from the table was never checked on the DNA. TRBV21-1 is reported as a pseudogene. The CDR3 extends over 18 amino acids. CDR3 amino acids: CASSKRECTSSFPDTQYF. CDR3 bases: TGTGCCAGCAGCAAAAGGGAGTGCACATCGTCCTTCCCCGATACGCAGTATTTT.

This clone has only a few counts. The CDR3, as DNA: TGTGCCAGCAGCTCGCCTGGGACACGATACACAGATACGCAGTATTTT. It encodes CASSSPGTRYTDTQYF. This chain links TRBV7-2 with TRBJ2-3, with a tentative D call TRBD1 (6 bases). CDR3 length: 16 amino acids. V dropped 4 bases and J dropped 2 bases, with 16 bases sitting between them. The germline CDR1 and CDR2 sequences are SGHTA and FQGNSA.

This sequence joins TRBV9 and TRBJ1-2; D call uncertain. V was cut by 0 bases and J by 4 bases, with 10 bases left in between. The CDR3 runs to 14 residues. Germline V CDR1 and CDR2: SGDLS, YYNGEE. The CDR3 nucleotides are TGTGCCAGCAGCGTAGAAGAACAGAGCTATGGCTACACCTTC. Translating it yields CASSVEEQSYGYTF.

V and J are TRBV30 and TRBJ2-2; perhaps D is TRBD1 or TRBD2 (5 bases each). The CDR3 is 14 residues long. V lost 1 base and J lost 5, with 11 bases in between. Germline-derived CDR1 and CDR2 are GTSNPN and SVGIG (reference sequence). For the CDR3, the DNA is TGTGCCTGGAGTGGAATTGAGGGGACCGGGGAGCTGTTTTTT. This codes for CAWSGIEGTGELFF.

The chain joins TRBV11-3 to TRBJ2-5, with 8 bases identical to TRBD1. The germline CDR1 and CDR2 sequences are SGHNT and YENEEA. The length of the CDR3 is 15 residues. V dropped 3 bases and J dropped 4; count of bases not matched to a gene: 7. CDR3 residues: CASSFGQGDRETQYF. DNA for the CDR3: TGTGCCAGCAGCTTTGGACAGGGTGATCGAGAGACCCAGTACTTC.

This clone has a handful of counts. V usage is TRBV29-1 and J usage is TRBJ1-4; 10 bases line up with TRBD1. The CDR3 runs 22 residues. After removal of 3 bases from V and 0 bases from J, the junction contained 22 bases not matched to a gene. CDR1 and CDR2 from the germline V gene are SQVTM and ANQGSEA. The chain's CDR3 is CSVDLVDRGPRLRDPTNEKLFF. CDR3 nucleotides: TGCAGCGTTGATTTAGTAGACAGGGGGCCTCGGTTAAGAGACCCAACTAATGAAAAACTGTTTTTT.

V and J are TRBV29-1 and TRBJ2-3, with TRBD2 matching 7 bases. V shed 7 bases, J shed 2 bases, and the junction held 6 bases outside the gene matches. The CDR3 runs to 13 residues. CDR1 is SQVTM, CDR2 ANQGSEA, per germline. The CDR3 loop reads CSAGTTFTDTQYF. CDR3 nucleotide sequence: TGCAGCGCCGGGACTACCTTCACAGATACGCAGTATTTT.

The V call is TRBV5-4, the J call TRBJ2-7; weak D call: TRBD2 (6 bases). The DNA matches TRBJ2-5 better at its end, which makes the J call doubtful. This CDR3 spans 14 amino acids. Per the germline V gene, CDR1 is SGHNT and CDR2 is YYREEE (reference sequence). The CDR3 DNA sequence: TGTGCCAGCAGAGGGGCGGGGTCCCAAGAGACCCAGTACTTC. It is translated as CASRGAGSQETQYF.

This rearrangement joins TRBV12-5 to TRBJ2-1; a possible D gene is TRBD2 (5 bases). The CDR3 sequence is 16 residues long. With 2 bases removed from V and 0 bases from J, the gap between germline ends came to 11 bases. Per the germline V gene, CDR1 is LGHNT and CDR2 is FRNRAP. The CDR3 region is CASGLTPGSSYNEQFF. CDR3 bases: TGTGCTAGTGGTTTGACCCCGGGAAGCTCCTACAATGAGCAGTTCTTC.

The chain joins TRBV30 to TRBJ2-1; 8 bases align to TRBD2. Germline V lookup: CDR1 GTSNPN, CDR2 SVGIG (reference sequence). Trimming removed 0 bases from V and 8 bases from J; junction bases left unmatched: 9. The CDR3 totals 15 residues. For the CDR3, the DNA is TGTGCCTGGAGTGTGTATAGCGGGGCCCGGGATGAGCAGTTCTTC. Its translation: CAWSVYSGARDEQFF.

The gene calls are TRBV7-2 and TRBJ2-1, with TRBD2 matching over 11 bases. The CDR3 length is 15 residues. V dropped 4 bases and J dropped 6; count of bases not matched to a gene: 5. The germline V gene encodes CDR1 SGHTA and CDR2 FQGNSA. The CDR3, as DNA: TGTGCCAGCAGCTCCGGGACTAGCGGCGTCAATGAGCAGTTCTTC. It encodes CASSSGTSGVNEQFF.

The chain combines TRBV20-1 with TRBJ1-2; tentatively, D is TRBD1 (5 bases). The germline CDR1 and CDR2 sequences are DFQATT and SNEGSKA (reference sequence). V lost 7 bases to trimming and J lost 5 bases, with 11 bases between them. This CDR3 contains 11 residues. The CDR3 here is CSGIGGYGYTF. In DNA form, the CDR3 reads TGCAGTGGGATTGGGGGATATGGCTACACCTTC.

This clone was seen more than once but under ten times. The chain uses TRBV30 and TRBJ2-7; D is unclear. The V gene lost 4 bases and the J gene lost 3 bases, with 10 bases spanning the gap. The germline CDR1 and CDR2 sequences are GTSNPN and SVGIG (reference sequence). The CDR3 totals 12 residues. CDR3 nucleotides: TGTGCCTGGAAAAGGGCTTTCTACGAGCAGTACTTC. It encodes CAWKRAFYEQYF. Looking up the rest from reference TRBV30 and TRBJ2-7 gives the full variable domain: SQTIHQWPATLVQPVGSPLSLECTVEGTSNPNLYWYRQAAGRGLQLLFYSVGIGQISSEVPQNLSASRPQDRQFILSSKKLLLSDSGFYLCAWKRAFYEQYFGPGTRLTVT.

There are a few counts of this clone. The chain joins TRBV27 to TRBJ2-7; D is uncertain. Germline CDR1 MNHEY, CDR2 SMNVEV (reference sequence). Trimming shortened V by 2 bases and J by 3 bases, and 14 bases separated the two germline ends. The CDR3 is 15 residues long. CDR3: CASSLISGRVYEQYF. For the CDR3, the DNA is TGTGCCAGCAGTTTAATATCAGGAAGAGTCTACGAGCAGTACTTC.

The chain employs TRBV7-9 and TRBJ2-3; TRBD2 aligns across 11 bases. Trimming removed 1 base from V and 5 bases from J; junction bases left unmatched: 5. Germline-derived CDR1 and CDR2 are SEHNR and FQNEAQ (reference sequence). The length of the CDR3 is 16 residues. The CDR3 sequence: CASSLEGLAGGDTQYF. CDR3 in DNA: TGTGCCAGCAGCTTAGAGGGCCTAGCGGGAGGAGATACGCAGTATTTT.

V gene TRBV5-1 combines with J gene TRBJ2-7, with a weak D call TRBD2 (7 bases). The ends were cut back, 5 bases at V and 0 bases at J, with 18 bases in the middle. This CDR3 is built from 16 residues. Germline assignment: CDR1 SGHRS and CDR2 YFSETQ. This chain's CDR3 is CASSSRGGLSSYEQYF. CDR3 sequence (DNA): TGCGCCAGCAGTTCCCGCGGGGGCCTTAGCTCCTACGAGCAGTACTTC.